This TCR beta chain emerged from a study of T cells in Graves' hyperthyroidism and ophthalmopathy. Across the study: At initial diagnosis, before any treatment had begun, peripheral blood was obtained. Study observations and caveats: Blood held most thyroid clonotypes expanded above 0.001 frequency.

RNA transcripts yielded amplified TCR beta CDR3 regions. TCR CDR3 regions were first amplified by RT-PCR with HTBI primers. TCRdb processed the multiplex PCR reads anew with MiXCR; each CDR3 protein has one entry. The sample holds a few hundred thousand distinct CDR3 sequences, over 20% seen once. The CDR3 extends over 14 amino acids. The germline V gene encodes CDR1 MGHDK and CDR2 SYGVNS. V lost 5 bases, J lost 7 bases, and 10 bases stayed unmatched. Ophthalmopathy cases met thresholds of Clinical Activity Score at least 3, NOSPECS grade at least 4 and duration under 3 months. Diagnosing involved the use of clinical symptoms, serum thyroxine and TRAb, thyroid ultrasound and orbital computed tomography. Of note for this clonotype: Its cognate antigen is unknown.

The chain is built from TRBV25-1 and TRBJ2-7; 8 nucleotides align to TRBD2. The sample was blood. The sequence was collected from a man younger than 40 with Graves' ophthalmopathy. This chain's CDR3 is CASSLGAGVYEQYF. The CDR3, as DNA: TGTGCCAGCAGTCTGGGAGCGGGAGTTTATGAGCAGTACTTC.